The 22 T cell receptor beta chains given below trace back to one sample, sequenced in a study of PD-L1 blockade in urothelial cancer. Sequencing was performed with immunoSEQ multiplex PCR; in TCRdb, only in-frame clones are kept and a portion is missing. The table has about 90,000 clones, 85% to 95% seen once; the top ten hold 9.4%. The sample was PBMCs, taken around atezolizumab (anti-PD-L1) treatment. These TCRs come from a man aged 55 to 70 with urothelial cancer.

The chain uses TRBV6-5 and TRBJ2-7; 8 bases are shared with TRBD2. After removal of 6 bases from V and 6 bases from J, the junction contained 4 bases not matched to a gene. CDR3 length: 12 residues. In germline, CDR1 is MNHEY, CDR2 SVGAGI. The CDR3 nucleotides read TGTGCCAGCAGGGCGGGAGGAAGCGAGCAGTACTTC. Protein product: CASRAGGSEQYF.

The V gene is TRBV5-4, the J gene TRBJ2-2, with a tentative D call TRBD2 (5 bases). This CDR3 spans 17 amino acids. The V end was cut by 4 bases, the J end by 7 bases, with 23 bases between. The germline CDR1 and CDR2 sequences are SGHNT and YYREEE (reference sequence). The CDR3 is CASSLQHGSRAGGELFF. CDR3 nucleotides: TGTGCCAGCAGCCTCCAACACGGGTCGAGGGCGGGCGGGGAGCTGTTTTTT.

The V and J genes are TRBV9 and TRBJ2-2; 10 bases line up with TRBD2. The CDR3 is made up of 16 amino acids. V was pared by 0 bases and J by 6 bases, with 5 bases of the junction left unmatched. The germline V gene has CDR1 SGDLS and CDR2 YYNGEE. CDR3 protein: CASSVDRAGGPGELFF. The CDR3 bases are TGTGCCAGCAGCGTAGACCGAGCGGGGGGGCCCGGGGAGCTGTTTTTT.

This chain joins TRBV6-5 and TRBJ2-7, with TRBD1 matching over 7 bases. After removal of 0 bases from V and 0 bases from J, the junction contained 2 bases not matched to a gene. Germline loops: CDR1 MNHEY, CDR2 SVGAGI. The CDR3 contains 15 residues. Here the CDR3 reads CASSYSRQGSYEQYF. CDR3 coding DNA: TGTGCCAGCAGTTACTCACGACAGGGCTCCTACGAGCAGTACTTC.

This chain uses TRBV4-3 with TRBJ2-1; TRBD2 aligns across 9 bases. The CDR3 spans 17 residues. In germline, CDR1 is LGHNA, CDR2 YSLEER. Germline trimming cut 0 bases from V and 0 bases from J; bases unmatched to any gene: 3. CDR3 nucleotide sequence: TGCGCCAGCAGCCAAGAGGGAGCGGGAGGCTCCTACAATGAGCAGTTCTTC. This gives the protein CASSQEGAGGSYNEQFF.

Here the CDR3 reads CASSPTRSEGYEQYF. CDR3 DNA: TGCGCCAGCAGCCCGACCAGGTCCGAAGGATACGAGCAGTACTTC. V is TRBV4-3 and J is TRBJ2-7; no reliable D call. Trimming removed 4 bases from V and 4 bases from J, with 17 bases in between. Germline assignment: CDR1 LGHNA and CDR2 YSLEER. The CDR3 length is 15 residues.

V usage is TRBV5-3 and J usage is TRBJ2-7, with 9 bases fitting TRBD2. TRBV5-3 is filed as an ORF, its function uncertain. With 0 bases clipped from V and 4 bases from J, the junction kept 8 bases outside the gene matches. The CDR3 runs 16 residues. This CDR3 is CARSLAFDSGGYEQYF. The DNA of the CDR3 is TGTGCCAGAAGCTTGGCCTTTGATAGCGGGGGATACGAGCAGTACTTC.

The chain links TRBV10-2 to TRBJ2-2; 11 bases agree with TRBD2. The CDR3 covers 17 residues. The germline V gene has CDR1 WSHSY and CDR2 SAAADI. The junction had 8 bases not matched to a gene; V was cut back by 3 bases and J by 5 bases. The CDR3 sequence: CASSETSGRFVTGELFF. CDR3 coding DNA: TGCGCCAGCAGTGAAACTAGCGGGAGATTTGTGACCGGGGAGCTGTTTTTT.

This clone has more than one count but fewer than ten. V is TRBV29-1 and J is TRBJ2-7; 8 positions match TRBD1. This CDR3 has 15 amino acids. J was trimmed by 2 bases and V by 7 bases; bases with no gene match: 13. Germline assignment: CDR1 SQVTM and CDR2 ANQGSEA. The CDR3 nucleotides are TGCAGCGCCGTACGCGGGACAGGAGTAACCTACGAGCAGTACTTC. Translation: CSAVRGTGVTYEQYF.

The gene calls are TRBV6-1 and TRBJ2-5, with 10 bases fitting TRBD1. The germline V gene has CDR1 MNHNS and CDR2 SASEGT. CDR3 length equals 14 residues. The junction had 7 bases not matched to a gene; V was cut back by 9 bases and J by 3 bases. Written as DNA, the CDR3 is TGTGCCAGTGACCGGGACAGGGGTAAAGAGACCCAGTACTTC. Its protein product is CASDRDRGKETQYF.

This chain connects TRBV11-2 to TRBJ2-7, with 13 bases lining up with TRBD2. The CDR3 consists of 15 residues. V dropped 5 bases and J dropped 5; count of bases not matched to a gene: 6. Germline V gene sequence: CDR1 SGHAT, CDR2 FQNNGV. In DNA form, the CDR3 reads TGTGCCAGCAGCCCGCTTGGACTAGCGGGAGACGAGCAGTACTTC. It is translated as CASSPLGLAGDEQYF.

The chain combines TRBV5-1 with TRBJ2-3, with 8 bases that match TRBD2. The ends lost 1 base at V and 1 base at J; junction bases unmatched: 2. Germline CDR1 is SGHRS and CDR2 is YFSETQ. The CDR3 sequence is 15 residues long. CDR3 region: CASSLSGGRTDTQYF. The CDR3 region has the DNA TGCGCCAGCAGCTTGAGCGGGGGTCGCACAGATACGCAGTATTTT.

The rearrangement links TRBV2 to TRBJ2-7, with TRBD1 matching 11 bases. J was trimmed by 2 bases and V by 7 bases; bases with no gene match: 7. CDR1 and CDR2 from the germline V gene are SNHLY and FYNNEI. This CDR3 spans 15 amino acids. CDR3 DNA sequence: TGTGCCAGCACCAGCGGGGACAGGGGGACCTACGAGCAGTACTTC. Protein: CASTSGDRGTYEQYF.

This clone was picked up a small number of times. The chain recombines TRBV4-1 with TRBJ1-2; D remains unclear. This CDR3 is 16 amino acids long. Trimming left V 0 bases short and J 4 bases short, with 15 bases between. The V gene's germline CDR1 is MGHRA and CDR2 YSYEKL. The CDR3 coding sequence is TGCGCCAGCAGCCAAGATTTCGTCAGTATTCCCTATGGCTACACCTTC. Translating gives CASSQDFVSIPYGYTF.

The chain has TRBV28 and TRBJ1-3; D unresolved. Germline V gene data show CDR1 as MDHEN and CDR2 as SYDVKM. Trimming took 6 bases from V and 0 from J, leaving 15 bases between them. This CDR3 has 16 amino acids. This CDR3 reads CASSPGGITSGNTIYF. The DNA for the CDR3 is TGTGCCAGCAGCCCTGGCGGGATCACCTCTGGAAACACCATATATTTT.

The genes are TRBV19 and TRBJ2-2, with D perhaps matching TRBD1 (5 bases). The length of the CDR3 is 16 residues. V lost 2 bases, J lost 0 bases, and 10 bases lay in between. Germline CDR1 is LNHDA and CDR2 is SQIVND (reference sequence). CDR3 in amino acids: CASSIQGTANTGELFF. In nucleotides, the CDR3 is TGTGCCAGTAGTATACAGGGAACCGCGAACACCGGGGAGCTGTTTTTT.

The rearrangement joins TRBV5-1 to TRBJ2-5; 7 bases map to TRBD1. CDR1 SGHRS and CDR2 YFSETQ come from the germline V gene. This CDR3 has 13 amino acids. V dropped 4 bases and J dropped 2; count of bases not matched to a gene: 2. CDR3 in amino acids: CASSKDRQETQYF. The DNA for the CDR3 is TGCGCCAGCAGCAAGGACAGGCAAGAGACCCAGTACTTC.

CDR3 DNA: TGCAGCGTAGCGTTACCCCCTAGTGGCTACACCTTC. It specifies CSVALPPSGYTF. The chain uses TRBV29-1 and TRBJ1-2; D is unresolved. The germline V gene encodes CDR1 SQVTM and CDR2 ANQGSEA. Trimming removed 6 bases at V and 7 bases at J, with 15 bases between. The length of the CDR3 is 12 residues.

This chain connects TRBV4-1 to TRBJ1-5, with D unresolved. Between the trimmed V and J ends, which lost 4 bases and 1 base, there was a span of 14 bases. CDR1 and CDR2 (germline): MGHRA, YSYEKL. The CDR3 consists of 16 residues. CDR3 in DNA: TGCGCCAGCAGCCTCTCGCGGGTGTCGAGCAATCAGCCCCAGCATTTT. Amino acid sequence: CASSLSRVSSNQPQHF.

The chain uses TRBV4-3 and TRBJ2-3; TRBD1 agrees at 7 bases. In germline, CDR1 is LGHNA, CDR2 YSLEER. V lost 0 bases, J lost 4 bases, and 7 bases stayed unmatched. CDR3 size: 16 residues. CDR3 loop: CASSQDQGTVADTQYF. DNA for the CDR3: TGCGCCAGCAGCCAAGATCAGGGGACAGTGGCAGATACGCAGTATTTT.

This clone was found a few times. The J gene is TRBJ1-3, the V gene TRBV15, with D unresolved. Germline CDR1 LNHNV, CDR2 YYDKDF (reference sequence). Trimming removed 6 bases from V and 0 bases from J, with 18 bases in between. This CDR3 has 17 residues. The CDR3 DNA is TGTGCCACCAGACCGAACAGCGGCATAATCTCTGGAAACACCATATATTTT. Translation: CATRPNSGIISGNTIYF.

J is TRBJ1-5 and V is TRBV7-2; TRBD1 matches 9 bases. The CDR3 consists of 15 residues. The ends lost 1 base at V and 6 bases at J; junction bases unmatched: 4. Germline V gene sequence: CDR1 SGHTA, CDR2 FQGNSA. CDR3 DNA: TGTGCCAGCAGCTTAGACAGGGGGCAGGGTCAGCCCCAGCATTTT. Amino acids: CASSLDRGQGQPQHF.